The clone carrying this T cell receptor beta chain was found a few times. Its specificity is unknown. This sample was included in a study of T cells in Graves' hyperthyroidism and ophthalmopathy. Study-wide background: Initial diagnosis, before any treatment, was when peripheral blood was collected. Notes on the study in general: Blood also contained most expanded thyroid clonotypes above 0.001.

Amplification of TCR beta CDR3 regions used RNA as the template. The TCR CDR3 first-round RT-PCR relied on the HTBI primer set. TCRdb reanalysed the multiplex PCR reads using MiXCR and keeps one entry per CDR3 protein. The sample holds about 270,000 distinct CDR3 sequences, around 20% seen once. The sequenced material came from blood. The source is a man aged 25 to 45 with Graves' ophthalmopathy.

The CDR3 loop reads CSVDGASGKNIQYF. The CDR3 DNA follows: TGCAGCGTTGACGGAGCGTCGGGAAAAAACATTCAGTACTTC. The chain carries TRBV29-1 and TRBJ2-4, with a tentative D call TRBD2 (5 bases). The CDR3 contains 14 residues. V was shortened by 3 bases and J by 4 bases, with 13 bases between the two germline ends. CDR1 and CDR2 (germline): SQVTM, ANQGSEA.